This T cell receptor beta chain was captured in a study of T cell responses to AZD1222 COVID-19 vaccine. The table came from immunoSEQ multiplex PCR; TCRdb's copy has only in-frame clones and leaves some out. This table has around 140,000 clones, approximately 91% appearing once. Overall study results and limits: The CD4 TCRs associated with vaccination extended across spike and predominated at 160-218 and 743-854. Baseline seropositivity characterized only six AZD1222 recipients. No day 14 peak samples; only post-peak repertoires were characterized. It should be noted that donors were predominantly white British and more often female, and clonal diversity was possibly underestimated.

Germline V CDR1 and CDR2: SGDLS, YYNGEE. This CDR3 is 16 amino acids long. J gave up 4 bases and V 3 bases, and 9 bases lay outside the gene matches. As concerns this clone: Its specificity is unknown.

This sequence was found in an adult who received the AZD1222 COVID-19 vaccine. This specimen consisted of peripheral blood, obtained 28 days after the second AZD1222 dose. This chain uses TRBV9 with TRBJ2-7, with TRBD1 matching 11 bases. CDR3 coding DNA: TGTGCCAGCAGCGCAGGGGCGGGACAGGGGGTATACGAGCAGTACTTC. This encodes CASSAGAGQGVYEQYF. Drawing the rest from reference TRBV9 and TRBJ2-7, the complete variable domain is DSGVTQTPKHLITATGQRVTLRCSPRSGDLSVYWYQQSLDQGLQFLIQYYNGEERAKGNILERFSAQQFPDLHSELNLSSLELGDSALYFCASSAGAGQGVYEQYFGPGTRLTVT.